The next 27 T cell receptor beta chains were all read from a single sample in a study of long-term antiretroviral therapy in people with HIV. Samples were assayed with immunoSEQ v3.0 at survey level. Here immunoSEQ multiplex PCR was the method, and the copy in TCRdb shows in-frame clones only, minus some. The table has tens of thousands of clones, approximately 90% seen once. The material sequenced was unsorted PBMCs, taken 1.8 years after starting antiretroviral therapy. These receptors came from a young woman with HIV.

This rearrangement joins TRBV19 to TRBJ1-2, with 7 bases lining up with TRBD1. From germline, CDR1 is LNHDA and CDR2 SQIVND (reference sequence). There are 14 residues in the CDR3. The V and J ends lost 8 bases and 3 bases, in that order; junction bases with no gene match: 9. CDR3 in DNA: TGTGCCAGTGGACAGGATCTGGGGGACTATGGCTACACCTTC. It translates to CASGQDLGDYGYTF.

The rearrangement uses TRBV27 and TRBJ1-1, with 7 bases aligning to TRBD1. The germline gives CDR1 MNHEY, CDR2 SMNVEV (reference sequence). The CDR3 extends over 12 amino acids. The ends lost 5 bases at V and 10 bases at J; junction bases unmatched: 7. CDR3 residues: CASSAPDRAAFF. In nucleotides, the CDR3 is TGTGCCAGCAGTGCCCCCGACAGGGCAGCTTTCTTT.

This chain joins TRBV28 and TRBJ2-3; a possible D gene is TRBD1 (6 bases). The CDR3 loop spans 16 amino acids. The ends were cut back, 0 bases at V and 2 bases at J, with 12 bases in the middle. In germline, CDR1 is MDHEN, CDR2 SYDVKM. CDR3 DNA: TGTGCCAGCAGTTTATGGGGACAAGGAAACACAGATACGCAGTATTTT. The encoded protein is CASSLWGQGNTDTQYF.

The V and J genes are TRBV7-2 and TRBJ1-3; D is undetermined. The V end was cut by 0 bases, the J end by 9 bases, with 15 bases between. The CDR3 extends over 15 amino acids. Germline-derived CDR1 and CDR2 are SGHTA and FQGNSA. In nucleotides, the CDR3 is TGTGCCAGCAGCTTAGCGCGGCCGGAGGTGGGCACCATATATTTT. Residues: CASSLARPEVGTIYF. The full variable domain, with the rest looked up from reference TRBV7-2 and TRBJ1-3, is GAGVSQSPSNKVTEKGKDVELRCDPISGHTALYWYRQSLGQGLEFLIYFQGNSAPDKSGLPSDRFSAERTGGSVSTLTIQRTQQEDSAVYLCASSLARPEVGTIYFGEGSWLTVV.

The chain couples TRBV14 to TRBJ1-1; no definite D call. V dropped 0 bases and J dropped 0 bases, with 5 bases sitting between them. The CDR3 has 14 residues. CDR1 is SGHDN, CDR2 FVKESK, per germline. The CDR3 is CASSQERVNTEAFF. Here the CDR3 DNA reads TGTGCCAGCAGCCAAGAAAGGGTGAACACTGAAGCTTTCTTT.

The V call is TRBV15, the J call TRBJ2-3; D unclear. Germline V gene sequence: CDR1 LNHNV, CDR2 YYDKDF (reference sequence). V was trimmed by 8 bases and J by 5 bases, leaving 5 bases between them. This CDR3 has 10 residues. The CDR3 DNA is TGTGCCACCGGGCGAGATACGCAGTATTTT. This sequence encodes CATGRDTQYF. Based on the CDR3 plus reference TRBV15 and TRBJ2-3, the full variable domain is DAMVIQNPRYQVTQFGKPVTLSCSQTLNHNVMYWYQQKSSQAPKLLFHYYDKDFNNEADTPDNFQSRRPNTSFCFLDIRSPGLGDTAMYLCATGRDTQYFGPGTRLTVL.

This chain uses TRBV28 with TRBJ1-4, with TRBD1 identical over 7 bases. This CDR3 region has 15 residues. Germline loops: CDR1 MDHEN, CDR2 SYDVKM. V trimming: 5 bases; J trimming: 7 bases; junction bases outside the gene matches: 10. The CDR3 DNA reads TGTGCCAGCAGTCTCCCGACAGGGAATAGTGAAAAACTGTTTTTT. Translation: CASSLPTGNSEKLFF.

The chain recombines TRBV4-3 with TRBJ2-7, with D uncertain. The CDR3 runs 16 residues. Germline loops: CDR1 LGHNA, CDR2 YSLEER. The V gene lost 0 bases and the J gene lost 3 bases, with 15 bases spanning the gap. Here the CDR3 reads CASSQDIRRVNYEQYF. Written as DNA, the CDR3 is TGCGCCAGCAGCCAAGATATAAGACGGGTCAACTACGAGCAGTACTTC.

The rearrangement joins TRBV7-9 to TRBJ2-1, with D unclear. This CDR3 contains 15 residues. The germline V gene has CDR1 SEHNR and CDR2 FQNEAQ (reference sequence). The ends were cut back, 3 bases at V and 2 bases at J, with 11 bases in the middle. The CDR3 is CASSFKPRTYNEQFF. As DNA, the CDR3 is TGTGCCAGCAGCTTTAAACCAAGAACCTACAATGAGCAGTTCTTC. Drawing the rest from reference TRBV7-9 and TRBJ2-1, the complete variable domain is DTGVSQNPRHKITKRGQNVTFRCDPISEHNRLYWYRQTLGQGPEFLTYFQNEAQLEKSRLLSDRFSAERPKGSFSTLEIQRTEQGDSAMYLCASSFKPRTYNEQFFGPGTRLTVL.

V gene TRBV28 combines with J gene TRBJ1-2, with 7 bases aligning to TRBD1. CDR3 length: 17 residues. Germline CDR1 reads MDHEN; CDR2 reads SYDVKM. Trimming took 8 bases from V and 0 from J; bases not matched to a gene: 15. The DNA of the CDR3 is TGTGCCAGCTCTACACCCTCAGGGGGACCTGCTAACTATGGCTACACCTTC. Protein: CASSTPSGGPANYGYTF.

This sequence joins TRBV9 and TRBJ1-5, with TRBD1 matching over 9 bases. The germline gives CDR1 SGDLS, CDR2 YYNGEE. V gave up 3 bases and J gave up 4 bases; unmatched junction bases: 2. This CDR3 has 14 residues. CDR3 sequence: CASSAQGANQPQHF. The CDR3 DNA is TGTGCCAGCAGCGCACAGGGGGCGAATCAGCCCCAGCATTTT.

There are a few counts of this clone. In DNA form, the CDR3 reads TGCGCCAGCAGCGCGACAGGGAATGGCTACACCTTC. This codes for CASSATGNGYTF. The chain employs TRBV5-1 and TRBJ1-2, with TRBD1 matching over 7 bases. With V trimmed by 4 bases and J by 6 bases, 3 bases remained unmatched. Germline V lookup: CDR1 SGHRS, CDR2 YFSETQ. This CDR3 spans 12 amino acids.

The chain has TRBV4-1 and TRBJ2-3; a possible D gene is TRBD2 (6 bases). The CDR3 spans 14 residues. Trimming cost V 4 bases and J 2 bases, with 10 bases left between them. Germline lookup yields CDR1 MGHRA and CDR2 YSYEKL. The CDR3: CASSLWTNTDTQYF. For the CDR3, the DNA is TGCGCCAGCAGCCTTTGGACTAACACAGATACGCAGTATTTT.

The chain carries TRBV7-2 and TRBJ1-3; no clear D gene. Per the germline V gene, CDR1 is SGHTA and CDR2 is FQGNSA. The CDR3 length is 13 residues. V shed 10 bases and J shed 4 bases, with 14 bases lying between them. The CDR3 sequence: CATRAVNGNTIYF. CDR3 nucleotides: TGTGCCACCCGGGCAGTGAACGGAAACACCATATATTTT.

The CDR3 sequence is CASWDLQTGANVLTF. For the CDR3, the DNA is TGTGCCAGCTGGGACCTCCAGACTGGGGCCAACGTCCTGACTTTC. The genes are TRBV21-1 and TRBJ2-6. TRBV21-1 is labeled a pseudogene. The CDR3 has 15 amino acids.

The rearrangement uses TRBV14 and TRBJ2-3; 15 nucleotides align to TRBD2. Germline V CDR1 and CDR2: SGHDN, FVKESK. The ends lost 3 bases at V and 6 bases at J; junction bases unmatched: 10. The CDR3 extends over 18 amino acids. CDR3 coding DNA: TGTGCCAGCAGCCAGGGACTAGCGGGAGGTCCCACTCGGGATACGCAGTATTTT. Protein: CASSQGLAGGPTRDTQYF.

This chain links TRBV29-1 with TRBJ1-1; a weak D match, TRBD1 (5 bases). Trimming left V 6 bases short and J 0 bases short, with 11 bases between. The CDR3 length is 13 residues. Germline V gives CDR1 SQVTM, CDR2 ANQGSEA. This CDR3 is CSVEGRLNTEAFF. CDR3 sequence (DNA): TGCAGCGTGGAGGGACGGTTGAACACTGAAGCTTTCTTT.

Here the CDR3 DNA reads TGTGCCAGCACCCAAGGGGGGTTGACTGAAGCTTTCTTT. Residues: CASTQGGLTEAFF. The V call is TRBV6-6, the J call TRBJ1-1; weak D call: TRBD1 (6 bases). The CDR3 totals 13 residues. Trimming removed 7 bases from V and 5 bases from J, with 14 bases in between. Germline V lookup: CDR1 MNHNY, CDR2 SVGAGI (reference sequence).

This clone has just a few counts. This sequence joins TRBV11-1 and TRBJ1-2, with D maybe TRBD1 (6 bases). With 5 bases removed from V and 4 bases from J, the gap between germline ends came to 14 bases. Germline lookup yields CDR1 SGHAT and CDR2 FQDESV (reference sequence). The CDR3 is made up of 14 amino acids. For the CDR3, the DNA is TGTGCCAGCAGCCGGGACATCGGGGCCTATGGCTACACCTTC. Translation: CASSRDIGAYGYTF. Using reference TRBV11-1 and TRBJ1-2 for the parts outside the CDR3, the full variable domain is EAEVAQSPRYKITEKSQAVAFWCDPISGHATLYWYRQILGQGPELLVQFQDESVVDDSQLPKDRFSAERLKGVDSTLKIQPAELGDSAMYLCASSRDIGAYGYTFGSGTRLTVV.

This sequence joins TRBV2 and TRBJ1-1, with D unclear. V gave up 7 bases and J gave up 1 base, with 10 bases separating them. The CDR3 length is 13 residues. Germline lookup yields CDR1 SNHLY and CDR2 FYNNEI. This CDR3 is CASTTSTNTEAFF. In DNA form, the CDR3 reads TGTGCCAGCACGACATCAACGAACACTGAAGCTTTCTTT.

This clone qualifies as medium-sized. The chain employs TRBV27 and TRBJ1-1, with unresolved D. CDR3 length equals 12 residues. Germline assignment: CDR1 MNHEY and CDR2 SMNVEV (reference sequence). V was trimmed by 0 bases and J by 9 bases, leaving 8 bases between them. CDR3 coding DNA: TGTGCCAGCAGTTTATCAGGACGGCAAGCTTTCTTT. As protein: CASSLSGRQAFF.

This chain uses TRBV5-6 with TRBJ1-2; 12 bases align to TRBD1. The CDR3 is 18 residues long. The germline V gene has CDR1 SGHDT and CDR2 YYEEEE. With 4 bases clipped from V and 2 bases from J, the junction kept 12 bases outside the gene matches. DNA of the CDR3: TGTGCCAGCAGCCGTCAGCCGGGACAGGGGGCGAACAACTATGGCTACACCTTC. Translating it yields CASSRQPGQGANNYGYTF.

This clone showed up just once. J is TRBJ1-2 and V is TRBV14, with D tentatively TRBD1 (5 bases). CDR3 length equals 17 residues. Trimming cost V 0 bases and J 3 bases, with 17 bases left between them. CDR1 and CDR2 from the germline V gene are SGHDN and FVKESK. CDR3 region: CASSQDPTVGGYYGYTF. The CDR3, as DNA: TGTGCCAGCAGCCAAGATCCGACAGTCGGAGGGTACTATGGCTACACCTTC.

V gene TRBV5-4 combines with J gene TRBJ2-7; 7 bases fit TRBD2. This CDR3 is 14 amino acids long. The ends lost 6 bases at V and 7 bases at J; junction bases unmatched: 13. Looked up from germline, CDR1 is SGHNT and CDR2 is YYREEE (reference sequence). This CDR3 is CASTPSGNGREQYF. In DNA, the CDR3 is TGTGCCAGCACCCCCAGCGGGAACGGGCGGGAGCAGTACTTC. Together with reference TRBV5-4 and TRBJ2-7, the CDR3 gives the full variable domain: ETGVTQSPTHLIKTRGQQVTLRCSSQSGHNTVSWYQQALGQGPQFIFQYYREEENGRGNFPPRFSGLQFPNYSSELNVNALELDDSALYLCASTPSGNGREQYFGPGTRLTVT.

J is TRBJ2-7 and V is TRBV19, with TRBD2 matching over 7 bases. V was pared by 10 bases and J by 1 base, with 10 bases of the junction left unmatched. Germline CDR1 LNHDA, CDR2 SQIVND (reference sequence). This CDR3 has 14 residues. The CDR3 reads CATGSSGSSYEQYF. DNA for the CDR3: TGTGCCACCGGTTCTAGCGGATCTTCCTACGAGCAGTACTTC. The whole variable domain, filled in from reference TRBV19 and TRBJ2-7, reads DGGITQSPKYLFRKEGQNVTLSCEQNLNHDAMYWYRQDPGQGLRLIYYSQIVNDFQKGDIAEGYSVSREKKESFPLTVTSAQKNPTAFYLCATGSSGSSYEQYFGPGTRLTVT.

This rearrangement joins TRBV28 to TRBJ2-5; D is unclear. Trimming pared 1 base from V and 1 base from J, leaving 16 bases between. The CDR3 covers 17 residues. Germline CDR1 reads MDHEN; CDR2 reads SYDVKM. CDR3 region: CASSLSPTERGQETQYF. DNA of the CDR3: TGTGCCAGCAGTTTATCGCCCACCGAGCGAGGCCAAGAGACCCAGTACTTC.

V is TRBV28 and J is TRBJ2-1; D remains unclear. The CDR3 is 15 residues long. Germline loops: CDR1 MDHEN, CDR2 SYDVKM. The V end was cut by 2 bases, the J end by 0 bases, with 8 bases between. Written as DNA, the CDR3 is TGTGCCAGCAGTTTAGACGGCAGCTCCTACAATGAGCAGTTCTTC. Translation gives CASSLDGSSYNEQFF.